The 7 T cell receptor beta chains reported below all come from one sample, sequenced in a study of T cells in Graves' hyperthyroidism and ophthalmopathy. RNA transcripts were the template for amplifying TCR beta CDR3 regions. TCR CDR3 underwent first-round RT-PCR with the HTBI primer set. TCRdb re-analysed the multiplex PCR reads in MiXCR, keeping a single row per CDR3 protein. The repertoire holds 530,000 or so distinct CDR3 sequences, around 46% seen once, with about 8.3% in the top ten. The source material was peripheral blood or thyroid tissue (not recorded which). These receptors came from a woman under 30 with Graves' hyperthyroidism.

The V call is TRBV30, the J call TRBJ1-3; the D gene is possibly TRBD1 (5 bases). V was pared by 0 bases and J by 0 bases, with 12 bases between. The CDR3 runs 16 residues. Germline CDR1 and CDR2: GTSNPN and SVGIG (reference sequence). In DNA form, the CDR3 reads TGTGCCTGGAGTGTGAGACAGACAAGCTCTGGAAACACCATATATTTT. Encoded protein: CAWSVRQTSSGNTIYF. The full variable domain, its missing parts supplied by reference TRBV30 and TRBJ1-3, is SQTIHQWPATLVQPVGSPLSLECTVEGTSNPNLYWYRQAAGRGLQLLFYSVGIGQISSEVPQNLSASRPQDRQFILSSKKLLLSDSGFYLCAWSVRQTSSGNTIYFGEGSWLTVV.

The gene calls are TRBV20-1 and TRBJ2-1; TRBD2 might be the D (6 bases). CDR1 is DFQATT, CDR2 SNEGSKA, per germline (reference sequence). CDR3 length: 12 amino acids. V lost 3 bases to trimming and J lost 10 bases, with 13 bases between them. The CDR3 region is CSASGGSYEQFF. The DNA of the CDR3 is TGCAGTGCTAGTGGGGGGAGCTACGAGCAGTTCTTC.

This clonotype was recorded many times. The chain employs TRBV7-3 and TRBJ2-2; D ambiguous. The CDR3 consists of 11 residues. V was cut by 5 bases and J by 9 bases, with 7 bases left in between. Germline assignment: CDR1 SGHTA and CDR2 FQGTGA. The CDR3 spells CASSPSRELFF. CDR3 nucleotides: TGTGCCAGCAGCCCCTCCAGGGAGCTGTTTTTT.

The rearrangement joins TRBV9 to TRBJ2-1, with D perhaps TRBD2 (5 bases). Deletions cut 0 bases from V and 4 bases from J, with 11 bases between. The CDR3 extends over 15 amino acids. Germline V gene data show CDR1 as SGDLS and CDR2 as YYNGEE. The CDR3 reads CASSVVVGAYNEQFF. The CDR3 DNA reads as TGTGCCAGCAGCGTAGTGGTGGGAGCTTACAATGAGCAGTTCTTC.

This clonotype came up many times. The J gene is TRBJ1-2, the V gene TRBV7-2; D not certain. This CDR3 region has 15 residues. Germline V CDR1 and CDR2: SGHTA, FQGNSA. V dropped 4 bases and J dropped 0 bases, with 12 bases sitting between them. The CDR3 region is CASSSWAAANYGYTF. The CDR3 nucleotides are TGTGCCAGCAGCTCCTGGGCAGCAGCTAACTATGGCTACACCTTC.

This clonotype was counted between two and nine times. The CDR3 DNA sequence: TGTGCCAGCAGTCCCCCGGGGTCAGGGGAGACCCAGTACTTC. It translates to CASSPPGSGETQYF. This rearrangement joins TRBV28 to TRBJ2-5, with D possibly being TRBD1 or TRBD2 (5 bases each). This CDR3 has 14 amino acids. The germline CDR1 and CDR2 sequences are MDHEN and SYDVKM. Trimming removed 5 bases from V and 5 bases from J, with 15 bases in between.

This clonotype was counted many times. This CDR3 reads CASSPSGRRGEQYF. The CDR3 DNA reads as TGTGCCAGCAGCCCGAGCGGGAGAAGGGGCGAGCAGTACTTC. The chain joins TRBV7-9 to TRBJ2-7; 8 bases are shared with TRBD2. CDR3 length equals 14 residues. Per germline, CDR1 SEHNR and CDR2 FQNEAQ (reference sequence). Germline trimming cut 5 bases from V and 6 bases from J; bases unmatched to any gene: 9.